This TCR beta chain was documented in a study of T cell responses to AZD1222 COVID-19 vaccine. Assay used: immunoSEQ multiplex PCR; TCRdb lists only in-frame clones, some missing. The sample lists 150,000 to 200,000 clones, around nine tenths seen once, with around 6% in the top ten. This clone was picked up one time. The V end lost 4 bases, the J end lost 6 bases, and 17 bases lay between the germline ends. Germline loops: CDR1 SGHRS, CDR2 YFSETQ. CDR3 length: 15 residues. The clonotype originates from an adult in good health. Sequences were derived from peripheral blood, sampled on day 0 of AZD1222 vaccination. V is TRBV5-1 and J is TRBJ1-5; TRBD1 might be the D (6 bases). CDR3 DNA sequence: TGCGCCAGCAGCATATCCGGGATCAGGGGTCAGCCCCAGCATTTT. It codes for CASSISGIRGQPQHF.